This record concerns one T cell receptor beta chain sequence. Its matching antigen is unknown. CD45RO-negative CD8 cells positively selected for CCR7 made up the naive population, which excluded terminally differentiated effector memory CD45RA+ cells. The data stem from a study of shared clonotypes between healthy human individuals. Study details: Researchers drew samples from a couple of women and a few men aged 18 to 49.

There are 14 residues in the CDR3. Germline V lookup: CDR1 WNHNN, CDR2 SYGVQD (reference sequence). V was pared by 3 bases and J by 7 bases, with 16 bases between. Over several immunoSEQ plates, each subset's genomic DNA was distributed in even portions. Data came from immunoSEQ multiplex PCR; TCRdb stores just in-frame clones and leaves some out. The sample contains approximately 650,000 clones, about 95% of which appear only once. Notes on the study in general: Non-shared clonotypes showed lower generation probabilities than clonotypes common to all four donors. Around 5.3% of naive CD4 clonotypes were shared across a few donors.

The chain combines TRBV10-1 with TRBJ2-7; D is perhaps TRBD2 (5 bases). The sequenced sample was naive CD8+ T cells sorted from blood. The TCR was taken from a woman in her thirties in good health. In DNA form, the CDR3 reads TGCGCCAGCAGTGACCCTGGAGAGGGAAGAGAGCAGTACTTC. It encodes CASSDPGEGREQYF.